These 16 T cell receptor beta chains share one sample of origin, sequenced in a study of blood T cell repertoires in COVID-19. Generated by immunoSEQ multiplex PCR, the TCRdb table keeps only in-frame clones and is missing some. The sample carries hundreds of thousands of clones, about 90% recorded once. The sample was PBMCs or T cells enriched from blood (not recorded which). These receptors originate from a woman aged 45-65 years who had been exposed to COVID-19.

The chain carries TRBV7-9 and TRBJ1-4; no firm D call. The CDR3 loop spans 15 amino acids. Germline lookup yields CDR1 SEHNR and CDR2 FQNEAQ (reference sequence). V lost 10 bases and J lost 0, with 15 bases in between. The CDR3 coding sequence is TGTGCCACCCGGGATGGAGGCCCAACTAATGAAAAACTGTTTTTT. It yields the protein CATRDGGPTNEKLFF.

CDR3 nucleotide sequence: TGTGCCAGTACCCTGAGGACAAGCAGCAATCAGCCCCAGCATTTT. It specifies CASTLRTSSNQPQHF. The chain links TRBV19 to TRBJ1-5; possible D gene TRBD1, 5 bases. There are 15 residues in the CDR3. CDR1 LNHDA and CDR2 SQIVND come from the germline V gene (reference sequence). The V end was cut by 7 bases, the J end by 1 base, with 14 bases between.

The chain employs TRBV5-1 and TRBJ2-7; TRBD1 aligns across 9 bases. CDR3 length equals 14 residues. CDR1 SGHRS and CDR2 YFSETQ come from the germline V gene. The junction had 4 bases not matched to a gene; V was cut back by 0 bases and J by 6 bases. CDR3 in amino acids: CASSLGGTGSEQYF. CDR3 bases: TGCGCCAGCAGCTTGGGCGGGACAGGGTCCGAGCAGTACTTC.

In its sample, this clone was seen a few times. This chain joins TRBV5-1 and TRBJ2-7; 8 bases match TRBD1. The germline gives CDR1 SGHRS, CDR2 YFSETQ. The CDR3 length is 19 residues. V gave up 3 bases and J gave up 0 bases; unmatched junction bases: 17. CDR3 DNA sequence: TGCGCCAGCAGCTCCAACAGGGGGTTAGTCCCCTCAAGCTCCTACGAGCAGTACTTC. Protein sequence: CASSSNRGLVPSSSYEQYF.

The chain has TRBV19 and TRBJ2-4; 7 nucleotides line up with TRBD2. Trimming removed 3 bases from V and 6 bases from J; junction bases left unmatched: 5. Germline lookup yields CDR1 LNHDA and CDR2 SQIVND (reference sequence). This CDR3 comprises 14 residues. The CDR3 DNA reads as TGTGCCAGTAGTATTGGGAGGGAGGGAAACATTCAGTACTTC. Amino acids: CASSIGREGNIQYF.

The genes are TRBV27 and TRBJ2-7, with D unresolved. CDR3 length equals 13 residues. Trimming removed 8 bases at V and 0 bases at J, with 11 bases between. CDR1 is MNHEY and CDR2 is SMNVEV in the germline V gene (reference sequence). DNA for the CDR3: TGTGCCAGCGCCTCCCCGGGCTCCTACGAGCAGTACTTC. Its protein is CASASPGSYEQYF.

This chain uses TRBV7-9 with TRBJ2-4; possibly TRBD1 for D (6 bases). The CDR3 spans 14 residues. The V gene lost 4 bases and the J gene lost 4 bases, with 11 bases spanning the gap. The germline V gene has CDR1 SEHNR and CDR2 FQNEAQ (reference sequence). The CDR3 DNA reads as TGTGCCAGCAGCTCTGGACAGTTAAAAAACATTCAGTACTTC. Translated, it gives CASSSGQLKNIQYF.

This clone showed up just once. This sequence joins TRBV13 and TRBJ2-3, with 8 bases fitting TRBD2. Germline CDR1 reads PRHDT; CDR2 reads FYEKMQ (reference sequence). The CDR3 is made up of 19 amino acids. Germline trimming cut 5 bases from V and 0 bases from J; bases unmatched to any gene: 16. The CDR3 nucleotides read TGTGCCAGCAGCCCCCCCCCACTAGCGGTGAGAACTAGCACAGATACGCAGTATTTT. Its translation is CASSPPPLAVRTSTDTQYF.

In DNA, the CDR3 is TGTGCCAGCAGCAACCAAGCTGCTGGAAACACCATATATTTT. Protein sequence: CASSNQAAGNTIYF. V gene TRBV5-4 combines with J gene TRBJ1-3; D is ambiguous. This CDR3 comprises 14 residues. Between the trimmed V and J ends, which lost 4 bases and 2 bases, there was a span of 10 bases. Per the germline V gene, CDR1 is SGHNT and CDR2 is YYREEE (reference sequence). The full variable domain, completed using reference TRBV5-4 and TRBJ1-3, is ETGVTQSPTHLIKTRGQQVTLRCSSQSGHNTVSWYQQALGQGPQFIFQYYREEENGRGNFPPRFSGLQFPNYSSELNVNALELDDSALYLCASSNQAAGNTIYFGEGSWLTVV.

The gene calls are TRBV5-1 and TRBJ2-7; 8 nucleotides align to TRBD2. This CDR3 spans 16 amino acids. CDR1 and CDR2 from the germline V gene are SGHRS and YFSETQ. Trimming removed 0 bases from V and 1 base from J; junction bases left unmatched: 6. CDR3 in DNA: TGCGCCAGCAGCTTGGATTGGGGACTAGAGTCCTACGAGCAGTACTTC. It encodes CASSLDWGLESYEQYF.

The CDR3 region has the DNA TGTGCCAGCAGTCAAGGGGGTTATGGGGGCAATCAGCCCCAGCATTTT. It encodes CASSQGGYGGNQPQHF. The chain joins TRBV27 to TRBJ1-5; the D gene is possibly TRBD1 (6 bases). Germline V CDR1 and CDR2: MNHEY, SMNVEV (reference sequence). Trimming removed 5 bases from V and 2 bases from J, with 16 bases in between. The CDR3 covers 16 residues.

This clone was detected only a few times. This rearrangement joins TRBV13 to TRBJ2-2; D may be TRBD2 (6 bases). Germline V CDR1 and CDR2: PRHDT, FYEKMQ (reference sequence). The V and J ends lost 5 bases and 2 bases respectively, with 9 bases between them. The CDR3 sequence is 14 residues long. The DNA for the CDR3 is TGTGCCAGCAGCCGGGGGTTAAACACCGGGGAGCTGTTTTTT. It yields the protein CASSRGLNTGELFF. The full variable domain, with the rest looked up from reference TRBV13 and TRBJ2-2, is AAGVIQSPRHLIKEKRETATLKCYPIPRHDTVYWYQQGPGQDPQFLISFYEKMQSDKGSIPDRFSAQQFSDYHSELNMSSLELGDSALYFCASSRGLNTGELFFGEGSRLTVL.

The chain recombines TRBV18 with TRBJ1-2; tentatively, D is TRBD1 (5 bases). The CDR3 covers 14 residues. CDR1 is KGHSH and CDR2 is LQKENI in the germline V gene. With 3 bases removed from V and 4 bases from J, the gap between germline ends came to 12 bases. DNA of the CDR3: TGTGCCAGCTCACCGCAAGGGGCCGCCTATGGCTACACCTTC. This gives the protein CASSPQGAAYGYTF.

J is TRBJ2-5 and V is TRBV28, with TRBD1 matching over 9 bases. The CDR3 is made up of 16 amino acids. Germline CDR1 reads MDHEN; CDR2 reads SYDVKM. J lost 0 bases, V lost 5 bases, and 7 bases had no gene match. The CDR3 sequence is CASSNRDRANQETQYF. The CDR3 coding sequence is TGTGCCAGCAGTAACCGGGACAGGGCCAACCAAGAGACCCAGTACTTC.

The V and J genes are TRBV7-2 and TRBJ1-2; D is ambiguous. The CDR3 is made up of 14 amino acids. The V gene's germline CDR1 is SGHTA and CDR2 FQGNSA. V was pared by 0 bases and J by 0 bases, with 5 bases between. CDR3 DNA sequence: TGTGCCAGCAGCTTAGCGACATCTAACTATGGCTACACCTTC. It yields the protein CASSLATSNYGYTF.

The rearrangement links TRBV3-1 (or the pseudogene TRBV3-2) to TRBJ1-3; D call uncertain. CDR1 is LGHDT and CDR2 is YNNKEL in the germline V gene (reference sequence). V was trimmed by 4 bases and J by 0 bases, leaving 10 bases between them. The CDR3 is made up of 15 amino acids. The CDR3 region has the DNA TGTGCCAGCAGCCCCGACATCATCTCTGGAAACACCATATATTTT. It is translated as CASSPDIISGNTIYF.